These 5 T cell receptor beta chains were all obtained from the same sample, sequenced in a study of T cell repertoires in cytomegalovirus infection. TCRdb reanalysed the reads using MiXCR and keeps one entry per CDR3 protein. The sample carries fewer than 700,000 distinct CDR3 sequences, roughly 26% recorded once. The source material was CD8+ T cells from PBMCs. These receptors all stem from a human donor in good health (CMV status not recorded). Some clones in this sample may be carry-over from other donors' samples.

The chain couples TRBV14 to TRBJ2-7, with 11 positions matching TRBD1. Germline values: CDR1 SGHDN, CDR2 FVKESK. The CDR3 consists of 16 residues. The V and J ends lost 1 base and 2 bases, in that order; junction bases with no gene match: 4. The chain's CDR3 is CASSQGTGGATYEQYV. CDR3 sequence (DNA): TGTGCCAGCAGCCAAGGGACAGGGGGCGCAACCTACGAGCAGTACGTC.

In this sample, this clonotype turned up many times. The chain is built from TRBV14 and TRBJ2-1, with D possibly being TRBD1 (6 bases). CDR3 length: 15 residues. The germline V gene has CDR1 SGHDN and CDR2 FVKESK. V lost 0 bases to trimming and J lost 2 bases, with 8 bases between them. The CDR3 sequence is CASSQEGQTYNEQFF. CDR3 in DNA: TGTGCCAGCAGCCAAGAGGGACAAACCTACAATGAGCAGTTCTTC.

This clonotype was found once. The chain uses TRBV9 and TRBJ2-3; D is unresolved. CDR1 and CDR2 from the germline V gene are SGDLS and YYNGEE. Trimming shortened V by 5 bases and J by 4 bases, and 11 bases separated the two germline ends. CDR3 size: 13 residues. The chain's CDR3 is CASSRYGADTQYF. The DNA for the CDR3 is TGTGCCAGCAGTCGCTATGGGGCAGATACGCAGTATTTT.

The V call is TRBV6-1, the J call TRBJ2-5, with D maybe TRBD2 (6 bases). Trimming took 8 bases from V and 5 from J, leaving 15 bases between them. CDR1 and CDR2 (germline): MNHNS, SASEGT. This CDR3 has 13 amino acids. The CDR3 spells CASRLGGMETQYF. The CDR3 DNA reads TGTGCCAGCCGCCTAGGAGGGATGGAGACCCAGTACTTC.

This clonotype turned up a few times. The genes are TRBV12-3 or TRBV12-4 and TRBJ2-5; D remains ambiguous. The length of the CDR3 is 12 residues. Between the trimmed V and J ends, which lost 8 bases and 1 base, there was a span of 8 bases. The CDR3 here is CASQRPQETQYF. DNA of the CDR3: TGTGCCAGCCAACGGCCCCAAGAGACCCAGTACTTC.